This T cell receptor beta chain derives from a study of a mutant IDH1 vaccine in newly diagnosed glioma. Study-wide context: Males made up about 60% and females approximately 38% of treated patients, whose mean age was roughly 40 years. Most patients had radiochemotherapy with temozolomide before enrollment; others had one alone.

Regarding the study as a whole: Detectable vaccine-induced immune responses arose in around 93% of patients.

TCRdb keeps only in-frame clones here, not all; method: immunoSEQ multiplex PCR. This sample has fewer than 65,000 clones; 60% to 85% occur once, and the top ten carry less than 2%. About this clone itself: Its antigen is unknown.

Germline V gene lookup returns CDR1 LNHNV and CDR2 YYDKDF (reference sequence). The CDR3 length is 13 residues. J lost 7 bases, V lost 8 bases, and 6 bases had no gene match. Indicated time point: baseline, week 1 (first vaccination visit). The treatment is: pre-vaccination baseline after standard-of-care therapy. The donors' diagnosis was new WHO grade 3 or 4 astrocytoma that was IDH1-mutant and ATRX-lost. The chain employs TRBV15 and TRBJ1-5; TRBD1 agrees at 9 bases. The starting material was PBMCs, obtained from a glioma patient treated with radiotherapy, temozolomide or both. This sequence originates from a woman aged 40 to 50 with glioma. CDR3 DNA: TGTGCCACCGGGGACAGGGAAAGGCAGCCCCAGCATTTT. This sequence encodes CATGDRERQPQHF. The complete variable domain, with remaining parts taken from reference TRBV15 and TRBJ1-5, reads DAMVIQNPRYQVTQFGKPVTLSCSQTLNHNVMYWYQQKSSQAPKLLFHYYDKDFNNEADTPDNFQSRRPNTSFCFLDIRSPGLGDTAMYLCATGDRERQPQHFGDGTRLSIL.